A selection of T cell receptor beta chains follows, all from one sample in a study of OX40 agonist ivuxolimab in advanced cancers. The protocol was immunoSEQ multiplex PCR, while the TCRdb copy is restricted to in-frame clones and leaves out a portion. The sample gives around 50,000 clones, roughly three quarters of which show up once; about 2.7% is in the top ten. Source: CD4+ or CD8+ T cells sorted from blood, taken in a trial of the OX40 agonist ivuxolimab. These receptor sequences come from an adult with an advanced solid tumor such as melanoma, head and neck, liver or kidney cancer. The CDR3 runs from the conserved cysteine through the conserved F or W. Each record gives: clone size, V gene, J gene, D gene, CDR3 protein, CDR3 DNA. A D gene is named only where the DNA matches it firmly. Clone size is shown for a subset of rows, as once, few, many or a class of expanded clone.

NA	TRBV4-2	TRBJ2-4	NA	CASSQGASGQIHPNF	TGTGCCAGCAGCCAAGGGGCTTCGGGCCAGATTCACCCTAACTTC
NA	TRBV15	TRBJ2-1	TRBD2	CATSRDRLATNEQFF	TGTGCCACCAGCAGAGATCGACTAGCCACGAATGAGCAGTTCTTC
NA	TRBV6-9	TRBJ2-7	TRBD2	CASSYAGTSGYEQYF	TGTGCCAGCAGTTACGCCGGGACTAGCGGGTACGAGCAGTACTTC
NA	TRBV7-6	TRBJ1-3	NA	CASSLAGGRPSGNTIYF	TGTGCCAGCAGCTTAGCCGGTGGCAGGCCCTCTGGAAACACCATATATTTT
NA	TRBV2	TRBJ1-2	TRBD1	CASCSGQGYGYTF	TGTGCCAGCTGTTCGGGACAGGGGTATGGCTACACCTTC
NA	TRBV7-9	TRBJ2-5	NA	CASSPPGVGKYQETQYF	TGTGCCAGCAGCCCGCCGGGGGTCGGGAAGTACCAAGAGACCCAGTACTTC
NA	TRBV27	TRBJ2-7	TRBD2	CASSQNGRVHEQYF	TGTGCCAGCAGTCAGAACGGGAGGGTCCACGAGCAGTACTTC
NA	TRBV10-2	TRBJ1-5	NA	CASSDTGNQPQHF	TGCGCCAGCAGTGACACGGGCAATCAGCCCCAGCATTTT
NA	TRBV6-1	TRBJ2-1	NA	CASISVWDNEQFF	TGTGCCAGCATATCTGTCTGGGACAATGAGCAGTTCTTC
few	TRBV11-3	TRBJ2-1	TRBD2	CASSLRGLVGNEQFF	TGTGCCAGCAGCTTACGGGGACTAGTTGGCAATGAGCAGTTCTTC
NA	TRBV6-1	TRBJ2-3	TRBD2	CASAQREGRADTQYF	TGTGCCAGCGCTCAGCGGGAGGGCCGCGCAGATACGCAGTATTTT
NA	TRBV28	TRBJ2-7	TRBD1	CASSPGQAQYPSSYEQYF	TGTGCCAGCAGTCCTGGACAGGCGCAATACCCTAGCTCCTACGAGCAGTACTTC
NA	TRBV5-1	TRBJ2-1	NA	CASSRELSSYNEQFF	TGCGCCAGCAGCCGAGAGCTAAGCTCCTACAATGAGCAGTTCTTC
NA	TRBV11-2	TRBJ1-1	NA	CASSAAGASNTEAFF	TGTGCCAGCAGCGCCGCCGGGGCCTCGAACACTGAAGCTTTCTTT
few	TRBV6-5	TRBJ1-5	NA	CASSADGSNQPQHF	TGTGCCAGCAGCGCCGACGGCTCTAATCAGCCCCAGCATTTT
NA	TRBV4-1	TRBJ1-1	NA	CASSHPVSGRRLNTEAFF	TGCGCCAGCAGCCACCCAGTCTCGGGCAGGCGATTGAACACTGAAGCTTTCTTT
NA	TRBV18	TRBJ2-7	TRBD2	CASSPQQGLAVYEQYF	TGTGCCAGCTCACCACAACAGGGACTAGCGGTCTACGAGCAGTACTTC
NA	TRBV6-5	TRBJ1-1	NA	CASFWGVDTEAFF	TGTGCCAGCTTCTGGGGTGTCGACACTGAAGCTTTCTTT
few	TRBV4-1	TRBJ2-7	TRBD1	CASSPGNRDRDHEQYF	TGCGCCAGCAGCCCAGGAAACCGGGACAGGGATCACGAGCAGTACTTC
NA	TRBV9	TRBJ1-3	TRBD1	CASSANPGQGANTIYF	TGTGCCAGCAGCGCGAATCCGGGACAGGGGGCGAACACCATATATTTT
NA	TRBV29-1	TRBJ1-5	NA	CSALPGGNQPQHF	TGCAGCGCCCTCCCTGGCGGCAATCAGCCCCAGCATTTT
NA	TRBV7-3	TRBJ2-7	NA	CASSRDGDSYEQYF	TGTGCCAGCAGCCGGGACGGGGACTCCTACGAGCAGTACTTC
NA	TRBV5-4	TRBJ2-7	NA	CASSGSGAGTYEQYF	TGTGCCAGCAGCGGTTCGGGAGCCGGGACCTACGAGCAGTACTTC
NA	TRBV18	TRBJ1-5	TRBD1	CASSPGQGGNQPQHF	TGTGCCAGCTCACCAGGACAGGGGGGCAATCAGCCCCAGCATTTT
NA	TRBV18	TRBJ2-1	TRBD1	CASSPGQGAGGEQFF	TGTGCCAGCTCACCGGGACAGGGGGCCGGGGGTGAGCAGTTCTTC
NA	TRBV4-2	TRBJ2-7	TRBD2	CASSPHGGDPSYEQYF	TGTGCCAGCAGCCCCCATGGGGGGGACCCCTCCTACGAGCAGTACTTC
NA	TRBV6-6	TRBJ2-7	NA	CASSYSGSYEQYF	TGTGCCAGCAGTTACTCAGGGTCCTACGAGCAGTACTTC
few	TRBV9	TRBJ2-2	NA	CASSVRLVPGELFF	TGTGCCAGCAGCGTAAGGCTAGTTCCCGGGGAGCTGTTTTTT
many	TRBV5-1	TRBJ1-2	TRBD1	CASRPGQGNYGYTF	TGCGCCAGCAGACCGGGACAGGGTAACTATGGCTACACCTTC
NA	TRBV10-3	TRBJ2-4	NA	CAISTPTAAKNIQYF	TGTGCCATCAGTACCCCGACTGCAGCCAAAAACATTCAGTACTTC
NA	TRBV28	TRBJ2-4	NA	CASSLYSTGENIQYF	TGTGCCAGCAGTTTATATTCGACAGGAGAAAACATTCAGTACTTC
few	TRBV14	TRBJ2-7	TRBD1	CASSQDRGRGEQYF	TGTGCCAGCAGCCAAGATCGTGGCAGGGGGGAGCAGTACTTC
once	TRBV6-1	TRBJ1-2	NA	CATSGDPRRVYGYTF	TGTGCCACCTCGGGGGACCCCCGGAGAGTCTATGGCTACACCTTC
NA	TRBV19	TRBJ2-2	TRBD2	CASSSGLAGGRDTGELFF	TGTGCCAGTAGTTCGGGACTAGCGGGAGGGCGGGACACCGGGGAGCTGTTTTTT
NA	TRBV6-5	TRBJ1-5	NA	CASSYSFGQPQHF	TGTGCCAGCAGTTACTCGTTTGGCCAGCCCCAGCATTTT
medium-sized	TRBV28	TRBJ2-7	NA	CASSLSPDFVSYEQYF	TGTGCCAGCAGTTTATCCCCGGACTTTGTCTCCTACGAGCAGTACTTC
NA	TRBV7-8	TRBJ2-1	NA	CASSVGRVIFLEQFF	TGTGCCAGCAGCGTTGGCAGGGTCATTTTTTTGGAGCAGTTCTTC
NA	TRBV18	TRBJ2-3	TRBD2	CASSPQALAGLTDTQYF	TGTGCCAGCTCACCACAGGCCCTAGCGGGACTCACAGATACGCAGTATTTT
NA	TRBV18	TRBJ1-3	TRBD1	CASSPDRAGNTIYF	TGTGCCAGCTCACCCGACAGGGCTGGAAACACCATATATTTT
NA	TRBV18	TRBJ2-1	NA	CASSDPMEHNEQFF	TGTGCCAGCTCCGATCCCATGGAGCACAATGAGCAGTTCTTC
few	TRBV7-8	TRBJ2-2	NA	CASSLEGFTGELFF	TGTGCCAGCAGCTTGGAAGGGTTCACCGGGGAGCTGTTTTTT
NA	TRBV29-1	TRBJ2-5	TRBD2	CSVAQASGSETQYF	TGCAGCGTTGCACAGGCTAGCGGGAGCGAGACCCAGTACTTC
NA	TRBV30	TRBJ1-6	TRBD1	CAWSALQGRLNSPLHF	TGTGCCTGGAGTGCCCTACAGGGGCGATTAAATTCACCCCTCCACTTT
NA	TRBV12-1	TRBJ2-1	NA	CASSRGSTILPQPSSQFF	TGTGCCAGCAGCCGAGGAAGCACTATCCTCCCTCAGCCATCCAGTCAGTTCTTC
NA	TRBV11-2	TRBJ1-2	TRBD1	CASSPDRGNGYTF	TGTGCCAGCAGCCCAGACAGGGGCAATGGCTACACCTTC
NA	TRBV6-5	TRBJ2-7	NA	CASSYSRAGGAYEQYF	TGTGCCAGCAGTTACTCGAGGGCAGGCGGCGCCTACGAGCAGTACTTC
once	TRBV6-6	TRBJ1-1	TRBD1	CASSYEAGGTEAFF	TGTGCCAGCAGTTACGAGGCAGGGGGCACTGAAGCTTTCTTT
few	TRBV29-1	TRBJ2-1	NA	CSAAKPSGLYNEQFF	TGCAGCGCCGCAAAACCCTCCGGATTATACAATGAGCAGTTCTTC